Described below is a single T cell receptor (beta chain) sequence and its context. Its antigen is still unknown. Base qualities were left out, and no much larger clone turns up one base away. The data belong to a study of cytomegalovirus exposure and HLA in healthy donors (dated by TCRdb to 2016 to 2017). About the full investigation: The 500 to 700 repertoires of the first cohort and the roughly 120 validation repertoires were produced on the same platform, according to a later analysis. The study was designed to test whether signatures of past pathogen exposure could be identified by cataloging public T cell receptors. In addition to the first cohort of 666 subjects, a separate validation cohort of approximately 130 different subjects was used. High-throughput TCR immunosequencing, statistical association of individual TCRs with disease status, and machine learning were combined to predict cytomegalovirus infection status.

General findings and caveats noted by the study authors: Of the cluster scores, roughly 95% were above 0 in a later analysis, which found that TCRs clustered in the first cohort also tended to co-occur in the approximately 130 validation repertoires. Cytomegalovirus status was reported to be diagnosed by the classifier with high specificity and sensitivity in both the original and validation cohorts. The authors suggested that the approach could potentially be extended to other disease states and immunological phenotypes. A later analysis lacked HLA typing for the validation cohort, so it scored co-occurrence in that cohort across all 110 or so repertoires. A total of 150 to 200 TCR beta chains were listed by the study as associated with cytomegalovirus. Most TCR sequences were observed very rarely across donors, whereas some public TCRs were present in many individuals. Three of the identified cytomegalovirus-associated TCR beta chains were confirmed in vitro to be specific for cytomegalovirus antigens.

The library was generated by the immunoSEQ multiplex PCR assay. In the paper's pipeline: A statistical classification framework was built for diagnosing cytomegalovirus status from the catalog of TCR beta chain sequences. Held by TCRdb, this immuneACCESS table contains in-frame sequences only and omits some clones. Under half of the omission traces to an unresolved V gene where checked; the cause of the rest is unknown. The V and J calls and clone size were taken over from that table, and D and trimming were inferred from the DNA. This sample lists some 150,000 clones; about nine tenths were detected once. Of the sample, 2.7% is held by the ten largest clones. The donors belonged to the validation cohort of about 120 subjects, which was separate from the approximately 700-subject first cohort. Taken from cysteine to phenylalanine, the CDR3 has 14 residues. Just CDR3 DNA is preserved here, 42 bases in frame from base 1. According to the germline V gene, CDR1 reads MNHEY and CDR2 reads SVGAGI. Unmatched junction bases come to 2, with V trimmed by 5 bases and J by 2 bases.

The receptor was derived from a man between 18 and 29 years old in good health and CMV-seropositive. Specimen: PBMCs. This sequence uses TRBV6-5 and TRBJ1-5, with 8 middle bases fitting TRBD1. The CDR3 reads CASSMTGGNQPQHF. The nucleotide sequence is TGTGCCAGCAGTATGACAGGGGGCAATCAGCCCCAGCATTTT.